What follows are 11 T cell receptor beta chains derived from one specimen sequenced in a study of blood T cell repertoires in COVID-19 (dated by TCRdb to about 2020). The library was made by the immunoSEQ multiplex PCR assay. TCRdb stores this immuneACCESS table with in-frame sequences only. Part of the clones is absent; in the studies checked, under half of the shortfall reflects unresolved V genes, and no reason is known for the rest. A total of roughly 71,000 clones appear in this sample, approximately 84% of them only once. The leading ten clones occupy around 9.5% of the sample. The sequenced sample was peripheral blood. The receptors derive from a man in his fifties with active COVID-19.

V gene TRBV11-2 combines with J gene TRBJ2-5; perhaps TRBD2 as D (6 bases). V dropped 3 bases and J dropped 1 base, with 12 bases sitting between them. Per germline, CDR1 SGHAT and CDR2 FQNNGV. The CDR3 runs to 15 residues. DNA for the CDR3: TGTGCCAGCAGCTTCCCGCGGGGCCCCCAAGAGACCCAGTACTTC. Its protein product is CASSFPRGPQETQYF.

The V and J genes are TRBV4-3 and TRBJ1-3; D unresolved. CDR3 length: 15 residues. Trimming stripped 1 base from V and 0 bases from J, with 7 bases between. Looked up from germline, CDR1 is LGHNA and CDR2 is YSLEER. CDR3: CASSQGSSSGNTIYF. In DNA, the CDR3 is TGCGCCAGCAGCCAAGGGTCGAGCTCTGGAAACACCATATATTTT.

The V call is TRBV25-1, the J call TRBJ2-7; D possibly corresponds to TRBD1 (6 bases). The germline V gene encodes CDR1 MGHDK and CDR2 SYGVNS. Trimming pared 7 bases from V and 3 bases from J, leaving 16 bases between. The CDR3 consists of 14 residues. CDR3 coding DNA: TGTGCCAGCACCGCCCGGGACACAATCTACGAGCAGTACTTC. This codes for CASTARDTIYEQYF.

This CDR3 is CASSDRIAGAYNEQFF. CDR3 DNA: TGTGCCAGCAGTGATCGTATAGCGGGGGCCTACAATGAGCAGTTCTTC. This chain links TRBV6-1 with TRBJ2-1, with 9 bases fitting TRBD2. Germline trimming cut 3 bases from V and 2 bases from J; bases unmatched to any gene: 5. The germline CDR1 and CDR2 sequences are MNHNS and SASEGT. This CDR3 contains 16 residues.

The V gene is TRBV29-1, the J gene TRBJ2-5, with D possibly matching TRBD2 (5 bases). The V end was cut by 3 bases, the J end by 2 bases, with 10 bases between. CDR1 SQVTM and CDR2 ANQGSEA come from the germline V gene. CDR3 length equals 13 residues. The CDR3 loop reads CSVETTAQETQYF. The CDR3 DNA reads as TGCAGCGTTGAGACTACAGCTCAAGAGACCCAGTACTTC.

In its sample, this clone is medium-sized. The rearrangement joins TRBV27 to TRBJ2-7; a possible D gene is TRBD2 (5 bases). The CDR3 sequence is 13 residues long. Germline loops: CDR1 MNHEY, CDR2 SMNVEV (reference sequence). Between the trimmed V and J ends, which lost 4 bases and 4 bases, there was a span of 11 bases. The CDR3 loop reads CASSSFAGYEQYF. The DNA of the CDR3 is TGTGCCAGCAGTTCCTTCGCGGGTTACGAGCAGTACTTC.

The gene calls are TRBV30 and TRBJ1-5; no clear D gene. CDR3 length equals 12 residues. From germline, CDR1 is GTSNPN and CDR2 SVGIG (reference sequence). The V and J ends lost 0 bases and 7 bases respectively, with 7 bases between them. CDR3 sequence: CAWSVRGQPQHF. The CDR3 nucleotides read TGTGCCTGGAGTGTACGTGGCCAGCCCCAGCATTTT.

The chain carries TRBV4-2 and TRBJ2-2; the match to TRBD1 covers 8 bases. The V gene end was trimmed by 3 bases and the J gene end by 1 base; junction bases not matched to a gene: 1. Germline CDR1 is LGHNA and CDR2 is YNFKEQ. The CDR3 extends over 15 amino acids. This chain's CDR3 is CASSQTGVNTGELFF. The CDR3 DNA follows: TGTGCCAGCAGCCAGACAGGGGTGAACACCGGGGAGCTGTTTTTT.

The chain links TRBV7-6 to TRBJ2-7, with 7 bases that match TRBD1. The CDR3 consists of 15 residues. Germline CDR1 and CDR2: SGHVS and FNYEAQ. Trimming cost V 5 bases and J 4 bases; bases outside gene matches: 11. CDR3 bases: TGTGCCAGCAGCAACGGACAGGCCGCTGGGTACGAGCAGTACTTC. This codes for CASSNGQAAGYEQYF.

The chain has TRBV14 and TRBJ2-5, with D possibly matching TRBD1 (5 bases). V lost 1 base, J lost 0 bases, and 12 bases lay in between. The germline CDR1 and CDR2 sequences are SGHDN and FVKESK. This CDR3 contains 16 residues. CDR3: CASSQVNRWNQETQYF. CDR3 sequence (DNA): TGTGCCAGCAGCCAAGTTAACAGGTGGAACCAAGAGACCCAGTACTTC.

The chain is built from TRBV2 and TRBJ2-5; tentative D call: TRBD2 (5 bases). CDR3 size: 13 residues. Germline V gives CDR1 SNHLY, CDR2 FYNNEI. The V end lost 7 bases, the J end lost 2 bases, and 11 bases lay between the germline ends. This chain's CDR3 is CASKERRQETQYF. CDR3 sequence (DNA): TGTGCCAGCAAAGAGCGGCGACAAGAGACCCAGTACTTC.